This entry lists 27 T cell receptor beta chains sequenced from one sample in a study of shared T cell receptors in the human thymus. Clones were read by immunoSEQ multiplex PCR, and TCRdb kept only the in-frame ones, dropping some. This repertoire shows some 640,000 clones, around 87% found once; its top ten account for under 0.01%. These data also formed part of another study, on human thymus T cells.

Sequencing was carried out using thymocytes. The receptor set was obtained from a boy younger than two with a congenital heart defect.

V and J are TRBV12-5 and TRBJ2-1, with 15 bases aligning to TRBD2. V shed 6 bases, J shed 8 bases, and the junction held 14 bases outside the gene matches. Germline V gene lookup returns CDR1 LGHNT and CDR2 FRNRAP. The CDR3 is 18 amino acids. The CDR3 region is CASGGGSTGTSGRHEQFF. The CDR3 coding sequence is TGTGCTAGTGGAGGAGGTAGCACCGGGACTAGCGGGAGGCATGAGCAGTTCTTC.

J is TRBJ1-1 and V is TRBV7-9; D is possibly TRBD1 (5 bases). With 6 bases removed from V and 2 bases from J, the gap between germline ends came to 16 bases. The CDR3 length is 15 residues. The germline gives CDR1 SEHNR, CDR2 FQNEAQ (reference sequence). CDR3 DNA: TGTGCCAGCAGAAGGAAGGGGTCCTACAACACTGAAGCTTTCTTT. Translated: CASRRKGSYNTEAFF.

J is TRBJ2-3 and V is TRBV4-3, with 14 bases fitting TRBD2. The CDR3 loop spans 18 amino acids. From germline, CDR1 is LGHNA and CDR2 YSLEER. Trimming at V came to 2 bases and at J to 4 bases, leaving 8 bases not matched to a gene. CDR3 sequence (DNA): TGCGCCAGCAGCCAACCGGGACTAGCGGGAGTACCCCCAGATACGCAGTATTTT. Protein product: CASSQPGLAGVPPDTQYF.

The chain joins TRBV27 to TRBJ2-1, with 10 positions matching TRBD2. CDR3 size: 15 residues. The germline gives CDR1 MNHEY, CDR2 SMNVEV (reference sequence). V lost 5 bases and J lost 6; bases outside the gene matches: 7. CDR3 nucleotide sequence: TGTGCCAGCAGTCCCTCTAGCGGGAGACCCAATGAGCAGTTCTTC. Translated: CASSPSSGRPNEQFF.

The V gene is TRBV7-6, the J gene TRBJ2-1; 7 nucleotides line up with TRBD2. Trimming took 5 bases from V and 5 from J; bases not matched to a gene: 18. Germline V gene sequence: CDR1 SGHVS, CDR2 FNYEAQ. The CDR3 consists of 18 residues. The CDR3 is CASSRLFPGGRSHNEQFF. The CDR3 DNA follows: TGTGCCAGCAGCCGCCTATTCCCCGGCGGGAGATCCCACAATGAGCAGTTCTTC.

The chain has TRBV7-6 and TRBJ2-2; 14 nucleotides agree with TRBD2. Germline V gene lookup returns CDR1 SGHVS and CDR2 FNYEAQ. The length of the CDR3 is 17 residues. J was trimmed by 2 bases and V by 6 bases; bases with no gene match: 5. The CDR3 nucleotides read TGTGCCAGCAGTACGACTAGCGGGGGGGAAAACACCGGGGAGCTGTTTTTT. Encoded protein: CASSTTSGGENTGELFF.

The rearrangement links TRBV25-1 to TRBJ1-2; the match to TRBD1 covers 8 bases. Germline assignment: CDR1 MGHDK and CDR2 SYGVNS. The CDR3 is 16 residues long. V trimming: 0 bases; J trimming: 5 bases; junction bases outside the gene matches: 8. The CDR3 here is CASSEYTAQGVYGYTF. CDR3 nucleotides: TGTGCCAGCAGTGAATATACGGCACAGGGGGTGTATGGCTACACCTTC.

The count of this clone is one. The chain carries TRBV2 and TRBJ1-2, with D perhaps matching TRBD1 (6 bases). The CDR3 totals 14 residues. The V gene's germline CDR1 is SNHLY and CDR2 FYNNEI. Between the trimmed V and J ends, which lost 7 bases and 1 base, there was a span of 13 bases. As DNA, the CDR3 is TGTGCCAGCACTCGGACAGAGATTAACTATGGCTACACCTTC. Translation: CASTRTEINYGYTF.

J is TRBJ1-2 and V is TRBV28; 9 nucleotides align to TRBD1. The CDR3 sequence is 12 residues long. V gave up 6 bases and J gave up 8 bases; unmatched junction bases: 4. CDR1 is MDHEN, CDR2 SYDVKM, per germline. The CDR3 is CASRQGARGYTF. CDR3 nucleotides: TGTGCCAGCAGACAGGGGGCGCGCGGCTACACCTTC.

J is TRBJ2-3 and V is TRBV9; no firm D call. Germline CDR1 and CDR2: SGDLS and YYNGEE. This CDR3 is built from 12 residues. Trimming took 3 bases from V and 5 from J, leaving 7 bases between them. CDR3 region: CASSASLDTQYF. CDR3 nucleotide sequence: TGTGCCAGCAGCGCCTCCTTAGATACGCAGTATTTT. Full variable domain (outside the CDR3, taken from reference TRBV9 and TRBJ2-3): DSGVTQTPKHLITATGQRVTLRCSPRSGDLSVYWYQQSLDQGLQFLIQYYNGEERAKGNILERFSAQQFPDLHSELNLSSLELGDSALYFCASSASLDTQYFGPGTRLTVL.

J is TRBJ2-7 and V is TRBV5-1; 9 nucleotides align to TRBD1. The length of the CDR3 is 15 residues. J gave up 6 bases and V 4 bases, and 11 bases lay outside the gene matches. Germline V gene lookup returns CDR1 SGHRS and CDR2 YFSETQ. CDR3 DNA sequence: TGCGCCAGCAGCCTACTATTAAAACAGGGGGCCGAGCAGTACTTC. This sequence encodes CASSLLLKQGAEQYF.

This clone is a singleton in its sample. This chain uses TRBV7-6 with TRBJ2-1, with TRBD1 as a possible D gene (6 bases). The V and J ends lost 5 bases and 6 bases respectively, with 14 bases between them. The germline gives CDR1 SGHVS, CDR2 FNYEAQ. The CDR3 is made up of 14 amino acids. DNA for the CDR3: TGTGCCAGCAGCCGACCGGACAGCTTCAATGAGCAGTTCTTC. The encoded protein is CASSRPDSFNEQFF.

The chain's CDR3 is CASGLVQGTGGRKGYTF. The CDR3 DNA follows: TGTGCTAGTGGTTTGGTACAGGGGACAGGGGGCAGGAAGGGCTACACCTTC. J is TRBJ1-2 and V is TRBV12-5; TRBD1 agrees at 12 bases. The CDR3 consists of 17 residues. V was clipped by 0 bases and J by 8 bases; unmatched bases: 10. Per the germline V gene, CDR1 is LGHNT and CDR2 is FRNRAP. Full variable domain (rest looked up from reference TRBV12-5 and TRBJ1-2): DARVTQTPRHKVTEMGQEVTMRCQPILGHNTVFWYRQTMMQGLELLAYFRNRAPLDDSGMPKDRFSAEMPDATLATLKIQPSEPRDSAVYFCASGLVQGTGGRKGYTFGSGTRLTVV.

This clone has a single count. V is TRBV4-3 and J is TRBJ2-4, with 9 bases that match TRBD2. CDR3 length: 21 residues. Trimming took 3 bases from V and 0 from J; bases not matched to a gene: 18. From germline, CDR1 is LGHNA and CDR2 YSLEER. The CDR3 is CASSHGLAKVGRNIAKNIQYF. CDR3 nucleotides: TGCGCCAGCAGCCACGGACTAGCGAAAGTGGGGAGGAATATAGCCAAAAACATTCAGTACTTC.

This clone was picked up one time. The chain couples TRBV4-1 to TRBJ2-3, with no clear D. From germline, CDR1 is MGHRA and CDR2 YSYEKL. The CDR3 covers 15 residues. Trimming removed 3 bases at V and 6 bases at J, with 16 bases between. This CDR3 is CASSQEQPARDTQYF. The CDR3, as DNA: TGCGCCAGCAGCCAGGAACAGCCTGCCAGGGATACGCAGTATTTT.

The CDR3 DNA follows: TGTGCCAGCAGCTTAAGGCCCCGGGACAGGGGCGATCGGGAGCAGTACTTC. Its translation is CASSLRPRDRGDREQYF. The chain carries TRBV7-2 and TRBJ2-7; 10 nucleotides agree with TRBD1. This CDR3 has 17 residues. The germline gives CDR1 SGHTA, CDR2 FQGNSA. V lost 2 bases to trimming and J lost 7 bases; unmatched junction nucleotides: 14.

The J gene is TRBJ1-1, the V gene TRBV11-2, with 7 bases matching TRBD1. The CDR3 has 14 residues. Germline CDR1 is SGHAT and CDR2 is FQNNGV. V gave up 4 bases and J gave up 3 bases; unmatched junction bases: 5. DNA for the CDR3: TGTGCCAGCAGCTCTGACAGGGCGGACACTGAAGCTTTCTTT. Its translation is CASSSDRADTEAFF.

The CDR3 DNA reads as TGTGCCAGCAGCGTCACGGGACTAGTCGAGGAGACCCAGTACTTC. Protein: CASSVTGLVEETQYF. This chain joins TRBV11-2 and TRBJ2-5; 8 bases map to TRBD2. The CDR3 totals 15 residues. CDR1 SGHAT and CDR2 FQNNGV come from the germline V gene. V lost 5 bases, J lost 5 bases, and 10 bases stayed unmatched. The full variable domain, rest sourced from reference TRBV11-2 and TRBJ2-5, is EAGVAQSPRYKIIEKRQSVAFWCNPISGHATLYWYQQILGQGPKLLIQFQNNGVVDDSQLPKDRFSAERLKGVDSTLKIQPAKLEDSAVYLCASSVTGLVEETQYFGPGTRLLVL.

This chain uses TRBV2 with TRBJ1-1; no clear D gene. The CDR3 has 16 amino acids. Germline assignment: CDR1 SNHLY and CDR2 FYNNEI. V lost 4 bases to trimming and J lost 1 base, with 16 bases between them. In DNA form, the CDR3 reads TGTGCCAGCAGTGTGGTGCCTATTCCTACGAACACTGAAGCTTTCTTT. It yields the protein CASSVVPIPTNTEAFF.

The table lists this clone with a few counts. V is TRBV7-2 and J is TRBJ1-6; 8 positions match TRBD1. After removal of 0 bases from V and 8 bases from J, the junction contained 6 bases not matched to a gene. Germline V gene lookup returns CDR1 SGHTA and CDR2 FQGNSA. The length of the CDR3 is 16 residues. The CDR3 region has the DNA TGTGCCAGCAGCTTAGCGCCCGGACAGGGCTATTCACCCCTCCACTTT. This sequence encodes CASSLAPGQGYSPLHF.

This rearrangement joins TRBV5-8 to TRBJ2-7; D call uncertain. In germline, CDR1 is SGHTS, CDR2 YDEGEE. V shed 3 bases and J shed 12 bases, with 13 bases lying between them. This CDR3 spans 11 amino acids. The DNA of the CDR3 is TGTGCCAGCAGCTCCCCATTGTTGCGGTACTTC. Translation: CASSSPLLRYF. Based on the CDR3 plus reference TRBV5-8 and TRBJ2-7, the full variable domain is EAGVTQSPTHLIKTRGQQATLRCSPISGHTSVYWYQQALGLGLQFLLWYDEGEERNRGNFPPRFSGRQFPNYSSELNVNALELEDSALYLCASSSPLLRYFGPGTRLTVT.

This clone was counted once. The chain combines TRBV28 with TRBJ2-7; no firm D call. Germline assignment: CDR1 MDHEN and CDR2 SYDVKM. The V end lost 8 bases, the J end lost 2 bases, and 16 bases lay between the germline ends. The CDR3 runs 14 residues. As DNA, the CDR3 is TGTGCCAGCTTTCCGAGAGTCGCCCCCTACGAGCAGTACTTC. Protein sequence: CASFPRVAPYEQYF.

This sequence joins TRBV6-1 and TRBJ2-2; tentative D call: TRBD2 (7 bases). The CDR3 runs 17 residues. From germline, CDR1 is MNHNS and CDR2 SASEGT. Trimming removed 1 base from V and 5 bases from J, with 17 bases in between. In DNA, the CDR3 is TGTGCCAGCAGTGAAGGGGGAGGGGGATGGAGAACCGGGGAGCTGTTTTTT. This translates into CASSEGGGGWRTGELFF.

This clone has a single count. The genes are TRBV7-9 and TRBJ1-2; D is perhaps TRBD1 (5 bases). Trimming shortened V by 5 bases and J by 4 bases, and 14 bases separated the two germline ends. The length of the CDR3 is 14 residues. Germline lookup yields CDR1 SEHNR and CDR2 FQNEAQ (reference sequence). The CDR3: CASSPQAGIYGYTF. The DNA of the CDR3 is TGTGCCAGCAGCCCCCAGGCAGGGATCTATGGCTACACCTTC. The whole variable domain, remainder taken from reference TRBV7-9 and TRBJ1-2, is DTGVSQNPRHKITKRGQNVTFRCDPISEHNRLYWYRQTLGQGPEFLTYFQNEAQLEKSRLLSDRFSAERPKGSFSTLEIQRTEQGDSAMYLCASSPQAGIYGYTFGSGTRLTVV.

The chain carries TRBV29-1 and TRBJ2-7, with TRBD2 as a possible D gene (6 bases). V gave up 2 bases and J gave up 0 bases, with 11 bases separating them. CDR3 length: 14 amino acids. Germline V gene sequence: CDR1 SQVTM, CDR2 ANQGSEA. The CDR3 here is CSVELGGLSYEQYF. CDR3 bases: TGCAGCGTTGAACTTGGGGGACTCTCCTACGAGCAGTACTTC.

The J gene is TRBJ2-2, the V gene TRBV4-3; D possibly corresponds to TRBD2 (6 bases). The CDR3 spans 13 residues. The V end was cut by 8 bases, the J end by 4 bases, with 11 bases between. Germline values: CDR1 LGHNA, CDR2 YSLEER. CDR3 in DNA: TGCGCCAGCTCCCGGGACTTCACCGGGGAGCTGTTTTTT. Translated: CASSRDFTGELFF.

The V call is TRBV4-3, the J call TRBJ2-3, with 13 bases that match TRBD2. The germline V gene has CDR1 LGHNA and CDR2 YSLEER. V gave up 4 bases and J gave up 4 bases; unmatched junction bases: 5. The CDR3 spans 16 residues. The CDR3 DNA reads TGCGCCAGCAGCCCTTGGACTAGCGGGGGCGCAGATACGCAGTATTTT. Amino acids: CASSPWTSGGADTQYF.